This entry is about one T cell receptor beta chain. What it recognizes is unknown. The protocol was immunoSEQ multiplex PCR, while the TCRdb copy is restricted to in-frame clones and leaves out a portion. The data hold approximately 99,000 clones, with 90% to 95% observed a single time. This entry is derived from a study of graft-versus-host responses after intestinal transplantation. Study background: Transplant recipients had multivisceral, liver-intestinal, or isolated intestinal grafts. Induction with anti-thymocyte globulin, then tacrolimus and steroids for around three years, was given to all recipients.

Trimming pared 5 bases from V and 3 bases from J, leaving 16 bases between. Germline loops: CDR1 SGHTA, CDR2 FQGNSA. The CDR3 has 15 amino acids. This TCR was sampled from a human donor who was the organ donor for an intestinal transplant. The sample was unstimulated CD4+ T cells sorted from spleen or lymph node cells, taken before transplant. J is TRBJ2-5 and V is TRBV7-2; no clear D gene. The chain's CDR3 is CASSALKLYKETQYF. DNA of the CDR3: TGTGCCAGCAGCGCCTTAAAATTATACAAAGAGACCCAGTACTTC.